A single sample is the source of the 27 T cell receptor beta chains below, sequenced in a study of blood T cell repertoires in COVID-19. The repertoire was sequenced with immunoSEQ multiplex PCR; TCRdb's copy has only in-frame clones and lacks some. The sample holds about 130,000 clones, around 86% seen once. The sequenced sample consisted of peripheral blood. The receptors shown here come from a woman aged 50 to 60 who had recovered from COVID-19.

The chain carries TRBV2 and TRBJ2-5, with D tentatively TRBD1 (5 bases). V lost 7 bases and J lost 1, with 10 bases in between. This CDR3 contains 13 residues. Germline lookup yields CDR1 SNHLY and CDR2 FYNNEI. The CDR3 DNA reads TGTGCCAGCACAGGAAGGGGCCAAGAGACCCAGTACTTC. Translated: CASTGRGQETQYF. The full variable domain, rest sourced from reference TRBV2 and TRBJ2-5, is EPEVTQTPSHQVTQMGQEVILRCVPISNHLYFYWYRQILGQKVEFLVSFYNNEISEKSEIFDDQFSVERPDGSNFTLKIRSTKLEDSAMYFCASTGRGQETQYFGPGTRLLVL.

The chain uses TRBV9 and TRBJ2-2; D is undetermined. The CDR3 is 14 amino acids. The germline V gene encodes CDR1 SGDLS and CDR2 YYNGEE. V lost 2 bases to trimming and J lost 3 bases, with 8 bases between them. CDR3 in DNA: TGTGCCAGCAGCGTGAGACAATACACCGGGGAGCTGTTTTTT. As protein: CASSVRQYTGELFF.

Written as DNA, the CDR3 is TGTGCCAGCACCAGACAGGGGAACTATGGCTACACCTTC. Translated: CASTRQGNYGYTF. The chain joins TRBV2 to TRBJ1-2; TRBD1 agrees at 8 bases. The CDR3 contains 13 residues. Looked up from germline, CDR1 is SNHLY and CDR2 is FYNNEI. Losses at the gene ends were 7 bases for V and 2 bases for J; bases not matched to a gene: 3.

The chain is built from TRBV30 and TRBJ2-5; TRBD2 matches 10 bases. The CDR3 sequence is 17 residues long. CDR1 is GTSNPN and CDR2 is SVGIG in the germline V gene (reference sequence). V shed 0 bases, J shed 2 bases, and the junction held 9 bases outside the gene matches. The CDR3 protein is CAWSVRLAGEGQETQYF. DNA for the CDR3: TGTGCCTGGAGTGTGCGGCTAGCGGGAGAAGGGCAAGAGACCCAGTACTTC.

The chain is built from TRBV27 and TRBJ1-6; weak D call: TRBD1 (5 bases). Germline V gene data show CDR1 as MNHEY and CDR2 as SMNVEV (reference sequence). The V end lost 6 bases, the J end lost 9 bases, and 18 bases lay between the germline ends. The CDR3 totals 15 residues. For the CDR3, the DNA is TGTGCCAGCAGCGCCAGGGACTTGACTAGTTCACCCCTCCACTTT. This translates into CASSARDLTSSPLHF.

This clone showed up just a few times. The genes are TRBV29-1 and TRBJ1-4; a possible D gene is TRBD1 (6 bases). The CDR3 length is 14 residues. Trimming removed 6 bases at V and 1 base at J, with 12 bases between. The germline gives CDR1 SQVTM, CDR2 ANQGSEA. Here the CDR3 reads CSVQVGGTNEKLFF. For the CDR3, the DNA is TGCAGCGTCCAAGTAGGGGGAACTAATGAAAAACTGTTTTTT.

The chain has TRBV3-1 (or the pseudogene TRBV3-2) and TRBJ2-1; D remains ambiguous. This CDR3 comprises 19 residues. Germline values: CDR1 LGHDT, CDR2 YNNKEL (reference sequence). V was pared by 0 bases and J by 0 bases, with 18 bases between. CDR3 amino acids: CASSQDRRGRRSSYNEQFF. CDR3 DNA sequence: TGTGCCAGCAGCCAAGATCGACGAGGTAGGCGGAGCTCCTACAATGAGCAGTTCTTC.

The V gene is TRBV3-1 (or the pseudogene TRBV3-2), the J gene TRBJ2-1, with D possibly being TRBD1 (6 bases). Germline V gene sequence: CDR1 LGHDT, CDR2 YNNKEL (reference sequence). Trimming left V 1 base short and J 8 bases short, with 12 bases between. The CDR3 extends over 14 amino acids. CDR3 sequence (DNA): TGTGCCAGCAGCCAAGCGCAGGGGTGGGATGAGCAGTTCTTC. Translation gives CASSQAQGWDEQFF.

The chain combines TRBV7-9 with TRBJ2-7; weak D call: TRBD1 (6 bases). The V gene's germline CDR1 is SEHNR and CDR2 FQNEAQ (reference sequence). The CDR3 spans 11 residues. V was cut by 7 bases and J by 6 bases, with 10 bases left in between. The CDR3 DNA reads TGTGCCAGCACCTGGGGGCCCGAGCAGTACTTC. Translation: CASTWGPEQYF.

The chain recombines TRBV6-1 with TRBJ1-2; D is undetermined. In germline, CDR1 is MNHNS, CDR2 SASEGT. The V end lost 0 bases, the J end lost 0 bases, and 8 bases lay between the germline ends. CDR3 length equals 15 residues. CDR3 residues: CASSEANRANYGYTF. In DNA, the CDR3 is TGTGCCAGCAGTGAAGCCAATAGAGCTAACTATGGCTACACCTTC.

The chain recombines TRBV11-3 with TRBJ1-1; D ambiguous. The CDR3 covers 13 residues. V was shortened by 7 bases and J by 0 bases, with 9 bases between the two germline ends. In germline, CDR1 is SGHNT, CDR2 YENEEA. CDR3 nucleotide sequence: TGTGCCAGCAAAGCAAGTATGAACACTGAAGCTTTCTTT. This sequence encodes CASKASMNTEAFF.

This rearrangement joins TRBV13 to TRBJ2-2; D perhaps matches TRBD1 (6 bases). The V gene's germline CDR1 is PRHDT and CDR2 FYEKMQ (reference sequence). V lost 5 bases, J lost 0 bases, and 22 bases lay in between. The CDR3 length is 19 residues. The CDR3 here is CASSTRHGTQLTNTGELFF. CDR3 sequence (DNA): TGTGCCAGCAGCACACGCCACGGGACACAACTTACGAACACCGGGGAGCTGTTTTTT. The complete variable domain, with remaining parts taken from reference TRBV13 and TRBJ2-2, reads AAGVIQSPRHLIKEKRETATLKCYPIPRHDTVYWYQQGPGQDPQFLISFYEKMQSDKGSIPDRFSAQQFSDYHSELNMSSLELGDSALYFCASSTRHGTQLTNTGELFFGEGSRLTVL.

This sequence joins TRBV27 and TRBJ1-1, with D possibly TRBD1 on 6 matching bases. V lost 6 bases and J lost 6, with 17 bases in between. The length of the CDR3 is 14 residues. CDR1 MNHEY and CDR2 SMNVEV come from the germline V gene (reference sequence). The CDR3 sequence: CASSHHQGSSEAFF. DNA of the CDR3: TGTGCCAGCAGCCATCATCAGGGGAGCTCTGAAGCTTTCTTT.

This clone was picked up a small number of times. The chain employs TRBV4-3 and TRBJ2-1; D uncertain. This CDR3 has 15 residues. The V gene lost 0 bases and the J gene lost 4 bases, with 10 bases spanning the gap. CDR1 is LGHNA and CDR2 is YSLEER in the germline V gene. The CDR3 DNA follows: TGCGCCAGCAGCCAAGAGGCTAGTGGGTACAATGAGCAGTTCTTC. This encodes CASSQEASGYNEQFF.

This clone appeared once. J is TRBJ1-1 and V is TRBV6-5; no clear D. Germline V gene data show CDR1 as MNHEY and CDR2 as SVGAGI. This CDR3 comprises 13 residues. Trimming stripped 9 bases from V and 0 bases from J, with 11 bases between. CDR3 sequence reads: CASQDYMNTEAFF. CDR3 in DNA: TGTGCCAGTCAAGATTACATGAACACTGAAGCTTTCTTT.

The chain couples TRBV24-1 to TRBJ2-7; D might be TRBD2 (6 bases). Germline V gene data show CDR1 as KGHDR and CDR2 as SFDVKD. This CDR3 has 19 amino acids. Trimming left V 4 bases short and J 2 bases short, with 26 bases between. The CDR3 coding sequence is TGTGCCACCAGTGAGCTAGACCGCTTCGGGCGGGAAAAGGCCTACGAGCAGTACTTC. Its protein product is CATSELDRFGREKAYEQYF.

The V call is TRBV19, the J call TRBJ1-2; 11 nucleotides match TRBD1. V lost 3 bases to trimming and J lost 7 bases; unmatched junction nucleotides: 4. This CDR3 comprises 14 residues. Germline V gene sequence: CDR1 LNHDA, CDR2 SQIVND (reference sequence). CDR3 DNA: TGTGCCAGTAGTATTGGGACAGGGGGAGGTGGCTACACCTTC. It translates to CASSIGTGGGGYTF.

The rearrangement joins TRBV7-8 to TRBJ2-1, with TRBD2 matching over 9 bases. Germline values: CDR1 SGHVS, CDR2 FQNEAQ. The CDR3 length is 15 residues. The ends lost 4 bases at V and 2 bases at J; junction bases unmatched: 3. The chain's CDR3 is CASSSLAGTYNEQFF. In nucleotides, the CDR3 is TGTGCCAGCAGCTCACTAGCGGGTACCTACAATGAGCAGTTCTTC.

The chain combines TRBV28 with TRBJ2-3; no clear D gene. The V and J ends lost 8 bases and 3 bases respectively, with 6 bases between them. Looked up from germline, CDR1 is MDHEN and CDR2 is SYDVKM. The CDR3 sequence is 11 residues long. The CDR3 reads CASRTTDTQYF. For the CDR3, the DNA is TGTGCCAGCCGAACAACAGATACGCAGTATTTT.

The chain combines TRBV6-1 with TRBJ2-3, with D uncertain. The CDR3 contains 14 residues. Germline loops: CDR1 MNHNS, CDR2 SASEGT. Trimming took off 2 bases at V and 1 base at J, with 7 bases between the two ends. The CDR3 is CASSEQRRTDTQYF. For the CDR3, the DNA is TGTGCCAGCAGTGAACAGCGCCGCACAGATACGCAGTATTTT.

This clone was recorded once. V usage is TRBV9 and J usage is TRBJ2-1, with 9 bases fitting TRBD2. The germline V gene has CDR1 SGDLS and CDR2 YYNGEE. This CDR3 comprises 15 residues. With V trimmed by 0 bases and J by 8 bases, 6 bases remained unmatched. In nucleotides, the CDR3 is TGTGCCAGCAGCGTAGAGGGGCGGGAGGGCGATGAGCAGTTCTTC. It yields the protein CASSVEGREGDEQFF.

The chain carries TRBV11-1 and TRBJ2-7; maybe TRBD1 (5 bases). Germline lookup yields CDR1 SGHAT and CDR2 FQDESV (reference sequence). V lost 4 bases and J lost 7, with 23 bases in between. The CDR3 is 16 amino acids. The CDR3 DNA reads TGTGCCAGCAGCTCCAGACAGCAGGGCCCTCCGCGGGAGCAGTACTTC. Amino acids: CASSSRQQGPPREQYF.

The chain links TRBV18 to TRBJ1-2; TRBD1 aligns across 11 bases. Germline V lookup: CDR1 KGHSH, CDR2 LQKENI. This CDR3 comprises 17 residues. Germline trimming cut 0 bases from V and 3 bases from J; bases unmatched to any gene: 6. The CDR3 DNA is TGTGCCAGCTCACCACCGGACAGGGGGCGGACCGACTATGGCTACACCTTC. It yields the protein CASSPPDRGRTDYGYTF.

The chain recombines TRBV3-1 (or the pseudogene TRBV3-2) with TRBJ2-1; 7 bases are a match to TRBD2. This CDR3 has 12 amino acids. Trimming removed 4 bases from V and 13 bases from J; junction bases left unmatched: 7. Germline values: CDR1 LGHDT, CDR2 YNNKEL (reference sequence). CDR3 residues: CASSLHGTTQFF. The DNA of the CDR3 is TGTGCCAGCAGCCTTCACGGGACTACACAGTTCTTC.

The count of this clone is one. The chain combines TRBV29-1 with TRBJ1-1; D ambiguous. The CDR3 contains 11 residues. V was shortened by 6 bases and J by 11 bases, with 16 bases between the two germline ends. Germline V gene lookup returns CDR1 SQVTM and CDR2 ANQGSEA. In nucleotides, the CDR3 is TGCAGCGTGGCACATTCAAGTTGGGCTTTCTTT. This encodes CSVAHSSWAFF.

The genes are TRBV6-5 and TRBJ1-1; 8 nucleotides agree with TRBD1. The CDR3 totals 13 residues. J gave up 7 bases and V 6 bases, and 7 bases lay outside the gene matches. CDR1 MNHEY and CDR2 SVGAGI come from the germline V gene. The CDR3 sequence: CASSYRGTGEAFF. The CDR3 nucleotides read TGTGCCAGCAGCTACAGGGGGACAGGTGAAGCTTTCTTT.

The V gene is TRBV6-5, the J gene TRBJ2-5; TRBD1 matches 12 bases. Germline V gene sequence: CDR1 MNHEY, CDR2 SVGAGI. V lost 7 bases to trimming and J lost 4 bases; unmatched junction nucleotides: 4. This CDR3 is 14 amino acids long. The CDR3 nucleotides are TGTGCCAGCACCGGGACAGGGGGCGGAGAGACCCAGTACTTC. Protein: CASTGTGGGETQYF.